Described below is a single T cell receptor beta chain sequence and its context. This sample is drawn from a study of T-cell reconstitution after alpha-beta-depleted transplantation in children. A TCRbeta library incorporating unique molecular identifiers was prepared. TCRdb called the PCR reads again in MiXCR, with one record for every CDR3 protein. The sample comprises 490,000 or so distinct CDR3 sequences, approximately 13% of which are singletons, and 5% to 6% rests with the top ten. The TCR originated in a human donor who donated a stem cell graft to a child with combined immunodeficiency. This sample comprised PBMCs from the stem cell graft donor, obtained from the stem cell graft.

The CDR3 sequence is CASRTGLGIQYF. The DNA of the CDR3 is TGTGCCAGCCGTACAGGGCTGGGCATTCAGTACTTC. V and J are TRBV27 and TRBJ2-4; tentatively, D is TRBD1 (6 bases). Germline V CDR1 and CDR2: MNHEY, SMNVEV (reference sequence). V gave up 8 bases and J gave up 9 bases, with 14 bases separating them. This CDR3 spans 12 amino acids.